Here is one T cell receptor (beta chain) with its context. Antigen: not known. The data derive from a study of cytomegalovirus exposure and HLA in healthy donors. 13 Jbeta primers and 60 Vbeta primers were used for the PCR. Some clones are missing from TCRdb's copy, which holds only in-frame ones; the method was immunoSEQ multiplex PCR. The table has 150,000 to 200,000 clones, around 75% seen once. Study findings and constraints: The study flagged approximately 180 TCR beta chains as cytomegalovirus-associated. Earlier results showed most TCR beta V segments being productive about 90% or about 30% of the time. Later analysis identified a missense DCLRE1C variant that was linked to TCR beta V- and J-gene trimming.

The ends were cut back, 5 bases at V and 1 base at J, with 17 bases in the middle. The CDR3 runs to 16 residues. Germline CDR1 is SNHLY and CDR2 is FYNNEI. The sequence was obtained from a young man in good health and CMV-seropositive. The chain links TRBV2 to TRBJ1-2; no clear D. Sequenced sample: PBMCs. The DNA of the CDR3 is TGTGCCAGCAGTAGGAGGGTAGGAGCCTTTAACTATGGCTACACCTTC. Its translation: CASSRRVGAFNYGYTF.